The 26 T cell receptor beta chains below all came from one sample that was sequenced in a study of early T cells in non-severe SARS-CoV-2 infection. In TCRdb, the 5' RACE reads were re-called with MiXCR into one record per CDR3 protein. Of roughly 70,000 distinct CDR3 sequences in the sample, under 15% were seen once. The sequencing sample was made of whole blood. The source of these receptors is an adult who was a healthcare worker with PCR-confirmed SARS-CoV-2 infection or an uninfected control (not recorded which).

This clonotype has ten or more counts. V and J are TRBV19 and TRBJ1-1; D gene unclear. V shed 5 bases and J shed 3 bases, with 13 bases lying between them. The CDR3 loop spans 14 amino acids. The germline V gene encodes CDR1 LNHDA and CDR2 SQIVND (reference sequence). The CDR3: CASSPSSEYTEAFF. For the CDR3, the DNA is TGTGCCAGTAGTCCTTCGTCGGAATACACTGAAGCTTTCTTT.

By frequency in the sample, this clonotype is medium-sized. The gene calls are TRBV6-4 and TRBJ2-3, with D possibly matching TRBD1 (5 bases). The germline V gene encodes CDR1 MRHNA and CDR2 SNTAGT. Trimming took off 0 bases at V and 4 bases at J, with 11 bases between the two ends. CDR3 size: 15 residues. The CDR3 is CASSDSSQGADTQYF. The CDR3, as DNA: TGTGCCAGCAGTGACTCCAGCCAGGGCGCAGATACGCAGTATTTT.

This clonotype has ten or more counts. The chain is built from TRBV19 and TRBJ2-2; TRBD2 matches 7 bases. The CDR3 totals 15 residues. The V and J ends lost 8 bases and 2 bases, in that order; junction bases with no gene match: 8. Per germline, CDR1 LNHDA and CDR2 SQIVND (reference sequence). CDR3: CASRLRGDNTGELFF. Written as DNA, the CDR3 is TGTGCCAGTCGCTTACGGGGGGATAACACCGGGGAGCTGTTTTTT. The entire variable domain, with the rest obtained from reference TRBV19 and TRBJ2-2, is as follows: DGGITQSPKYLFRKEGQNVTLSCEQNLNHDAMYWYRQDPGQGLRLIYYSQIVNDFQKGDIAEGYSVSREKKESFPLTVTSAQKNPTAFYLCASRLRGDNTGELFFGEGSRLTVL.

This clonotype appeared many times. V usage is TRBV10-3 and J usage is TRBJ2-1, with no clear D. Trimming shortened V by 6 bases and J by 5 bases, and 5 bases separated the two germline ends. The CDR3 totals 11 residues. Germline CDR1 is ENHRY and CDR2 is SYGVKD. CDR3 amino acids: CAISLNNEQFF. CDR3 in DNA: TGTGCCATCAGCCTTAACAATGAGCAGTTCTTC.

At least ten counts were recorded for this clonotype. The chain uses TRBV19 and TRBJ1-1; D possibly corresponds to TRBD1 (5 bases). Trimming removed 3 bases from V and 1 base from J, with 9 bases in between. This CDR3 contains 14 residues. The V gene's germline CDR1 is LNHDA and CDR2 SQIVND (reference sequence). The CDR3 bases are TGTGCCAGTAGTATGAGGGGAGAGAACACTGAAGCTTTCTTT. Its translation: CASSMRGENTEAFF.

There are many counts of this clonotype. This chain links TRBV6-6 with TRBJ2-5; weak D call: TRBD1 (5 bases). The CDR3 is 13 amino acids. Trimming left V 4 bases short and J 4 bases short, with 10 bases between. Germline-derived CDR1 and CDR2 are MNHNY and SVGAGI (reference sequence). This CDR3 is CASSSAGPETQYF. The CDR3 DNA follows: TGTGCCAGCAGTTCCGCAGGGCCAGAGACCCAGTACTTC.

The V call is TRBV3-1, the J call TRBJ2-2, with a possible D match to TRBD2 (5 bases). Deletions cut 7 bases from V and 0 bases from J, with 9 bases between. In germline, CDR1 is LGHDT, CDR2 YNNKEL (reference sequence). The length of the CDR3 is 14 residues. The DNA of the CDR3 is TGTGCCAGCAACCGGGGATCGAACACCGGGGAGCTGTTTTTT. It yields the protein CASNRGSNTGELFF.

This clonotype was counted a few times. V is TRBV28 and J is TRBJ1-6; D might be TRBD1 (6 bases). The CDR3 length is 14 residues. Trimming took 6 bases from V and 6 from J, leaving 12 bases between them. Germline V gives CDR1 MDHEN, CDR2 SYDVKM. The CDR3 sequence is CASRRTGFNSPLHF. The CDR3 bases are TGTGCCAGCAGAAGAACAGGGTTTAATTCACCCCTCCACTTT.

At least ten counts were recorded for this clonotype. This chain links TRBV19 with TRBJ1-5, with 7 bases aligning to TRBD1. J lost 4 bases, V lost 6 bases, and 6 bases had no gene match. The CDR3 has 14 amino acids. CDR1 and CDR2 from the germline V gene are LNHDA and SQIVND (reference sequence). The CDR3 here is CASSHQGENQPQHF. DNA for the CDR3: TGTGCCAGTAGCCATCAGGGGGAGAATCAGCCCCAGCATTTT.

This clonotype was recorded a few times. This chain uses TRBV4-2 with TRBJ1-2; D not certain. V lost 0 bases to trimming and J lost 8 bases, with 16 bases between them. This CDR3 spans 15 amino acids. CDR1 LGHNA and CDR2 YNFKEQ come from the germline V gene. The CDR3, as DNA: TGTGCCAGCAGCCAAGATCGACGCCAAGGCTGGGGCTACACCTTC. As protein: CASSQDRRQGWGYTF.

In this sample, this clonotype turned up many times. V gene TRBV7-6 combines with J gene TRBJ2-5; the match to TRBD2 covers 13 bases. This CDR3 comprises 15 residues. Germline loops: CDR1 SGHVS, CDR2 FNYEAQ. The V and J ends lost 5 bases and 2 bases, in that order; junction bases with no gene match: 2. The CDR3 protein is CASSQTSGGQETQYF. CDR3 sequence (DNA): TGTGCCAGCAGCCAGACTAGCGGGGGGCAAGAGACCCAGTACTTC.

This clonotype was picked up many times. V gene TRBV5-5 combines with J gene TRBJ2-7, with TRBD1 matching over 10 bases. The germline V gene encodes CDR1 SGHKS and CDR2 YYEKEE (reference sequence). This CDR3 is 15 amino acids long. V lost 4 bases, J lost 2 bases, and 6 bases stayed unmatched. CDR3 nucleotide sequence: TGTGCCAGCAGCCATCCGGGACAGGGGCCCTACGAGCAGTACTTC. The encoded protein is CASSHPGQGPYEQYF.

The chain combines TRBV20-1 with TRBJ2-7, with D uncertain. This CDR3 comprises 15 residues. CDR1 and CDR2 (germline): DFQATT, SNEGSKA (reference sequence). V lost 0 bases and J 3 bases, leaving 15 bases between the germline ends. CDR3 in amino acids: CSARDTEQPNYEQYF. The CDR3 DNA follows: TGCAGTGCTAGAGATACGGAACAGCCCAACTACGAGCAGTACTTC.

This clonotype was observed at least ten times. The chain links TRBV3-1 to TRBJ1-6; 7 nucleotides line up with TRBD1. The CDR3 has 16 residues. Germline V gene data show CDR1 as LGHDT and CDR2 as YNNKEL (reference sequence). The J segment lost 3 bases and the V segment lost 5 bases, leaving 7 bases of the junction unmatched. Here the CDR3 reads CASSYEGGIYNSPLHF. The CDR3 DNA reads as TGTGCCAGCAGCTATGAAGGGGGCATCTATAATTCACCCCTCCACTTT.

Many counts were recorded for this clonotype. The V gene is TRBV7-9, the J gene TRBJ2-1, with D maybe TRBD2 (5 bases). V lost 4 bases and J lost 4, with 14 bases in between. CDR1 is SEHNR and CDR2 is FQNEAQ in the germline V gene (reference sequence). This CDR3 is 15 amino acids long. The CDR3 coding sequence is TGTGCCAGCAGCTCGTCAGGATCGGGGTACAATGAGCAGTTCTTC. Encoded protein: CASSSSGSGYNEQFF.

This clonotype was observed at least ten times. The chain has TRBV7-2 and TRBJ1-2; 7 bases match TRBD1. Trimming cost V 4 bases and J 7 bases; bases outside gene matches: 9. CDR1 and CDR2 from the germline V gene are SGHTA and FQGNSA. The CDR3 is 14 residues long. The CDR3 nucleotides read TGTGCCAGCAGCTCAACACGGGACAGATTTGGCTACACCTTC. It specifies CASSSTRDRFGYTF. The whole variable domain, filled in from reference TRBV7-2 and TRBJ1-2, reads GAGVSQSPSNKVTEKGKDVELRCDPISGHTALYWYRQSLGQGLEFLIYFQGNSAPDKSGLPSDRFSAERTGGSVSTLTIQRTQQEDSAVYLCASSSTRDRFGYTFGSGTRLTVV.

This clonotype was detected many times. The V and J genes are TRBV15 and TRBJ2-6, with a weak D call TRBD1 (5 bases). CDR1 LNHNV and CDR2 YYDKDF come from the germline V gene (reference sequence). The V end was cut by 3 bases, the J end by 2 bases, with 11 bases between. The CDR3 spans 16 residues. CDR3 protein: CATSSGRTTGANVLTF. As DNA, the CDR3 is TGTGCCACCAGCAGCGGTCGGACAACTGGGGCCAACGTCCTGACTTTC.

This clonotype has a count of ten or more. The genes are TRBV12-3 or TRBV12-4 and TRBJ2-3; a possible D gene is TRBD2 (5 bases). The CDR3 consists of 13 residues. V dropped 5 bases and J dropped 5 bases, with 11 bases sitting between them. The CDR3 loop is CASSPSGIDTQYF. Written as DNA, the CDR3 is TGTGCCAGCAGTCCCTCGGGGATAGATACGCAGTATTTT.

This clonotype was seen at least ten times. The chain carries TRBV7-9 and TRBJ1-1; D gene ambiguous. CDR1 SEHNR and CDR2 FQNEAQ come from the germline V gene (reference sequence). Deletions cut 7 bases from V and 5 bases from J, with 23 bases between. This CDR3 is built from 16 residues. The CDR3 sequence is CASTTWTGRLWTEAFF. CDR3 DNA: TGTGCCAGCACCACATGGACGGGAAGGCTATGGACTGAAGCTTTCTTT.

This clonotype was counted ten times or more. In DNA, the CDR3 is TGTGCCAGCAGCCTCAAAGGGGGCGGAGACGGTTTGTATGGCTACACCTTC. This translates into CASSLKGGGDGLYGYTF. The chain employs TRBV3-1 and TRBJ1-2; TRBD1 matches at 7 bases. The trim removed 4 bases at V and 5 bases at J, leaving 16 bases unmatched. This CDR3 region has 17 residues. CDR1 is LGHDT and CDR2 is YNNKEL in the germline V gene (reference sequence).

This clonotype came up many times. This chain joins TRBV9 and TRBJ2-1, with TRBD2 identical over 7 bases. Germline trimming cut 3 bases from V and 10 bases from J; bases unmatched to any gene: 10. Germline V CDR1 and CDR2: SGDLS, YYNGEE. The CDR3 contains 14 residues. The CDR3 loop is CASSAFGTNLEQFF. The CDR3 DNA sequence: TGTGCCAGCAGCGCATTCGGGACTAACTTAGAGCAGTTCTTC.

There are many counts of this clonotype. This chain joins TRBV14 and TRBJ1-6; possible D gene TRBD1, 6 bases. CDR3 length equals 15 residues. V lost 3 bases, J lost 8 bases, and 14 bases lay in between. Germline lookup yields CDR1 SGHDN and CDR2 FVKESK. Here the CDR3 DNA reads TGTGCCAGCAGCCAGACGGGCAGGGGTTATTCACCCCTCCACTTT. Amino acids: CASSQTGRGYSPLHF.

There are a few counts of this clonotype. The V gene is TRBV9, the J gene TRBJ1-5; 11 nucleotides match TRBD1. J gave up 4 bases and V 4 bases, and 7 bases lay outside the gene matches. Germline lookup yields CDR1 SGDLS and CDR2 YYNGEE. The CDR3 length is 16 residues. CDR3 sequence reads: CASSPSDRGLNQPQHF. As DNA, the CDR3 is TGTGCCAGCAGCCCGTCGGACAGGGGGCTAAATCAGCCCCAGCATTTT.

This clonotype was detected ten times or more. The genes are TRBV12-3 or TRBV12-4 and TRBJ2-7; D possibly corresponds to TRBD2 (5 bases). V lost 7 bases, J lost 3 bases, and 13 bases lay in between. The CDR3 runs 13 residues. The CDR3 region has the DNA TGTGCCAGCACCACTAGTTTAGTCTACGAGCAGTACTTC. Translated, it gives CASTTSLVYEQYF.

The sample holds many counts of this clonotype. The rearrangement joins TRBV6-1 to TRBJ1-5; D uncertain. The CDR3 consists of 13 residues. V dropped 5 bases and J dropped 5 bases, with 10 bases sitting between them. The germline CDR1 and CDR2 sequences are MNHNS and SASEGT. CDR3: CASSKDGDQPQHF. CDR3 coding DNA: TGTGCCAGCAGTAAGGACGGAGATCAGCCCCAGCATTTT.

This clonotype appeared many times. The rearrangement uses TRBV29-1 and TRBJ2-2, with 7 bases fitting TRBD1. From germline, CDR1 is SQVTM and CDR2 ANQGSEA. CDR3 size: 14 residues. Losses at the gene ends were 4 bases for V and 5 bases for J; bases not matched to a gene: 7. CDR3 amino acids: CSVGQGARTGELFF. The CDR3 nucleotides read TGCAGCGTTGGACAGGGCGCCAGGACCGGGGAGCTGTTTTTT.